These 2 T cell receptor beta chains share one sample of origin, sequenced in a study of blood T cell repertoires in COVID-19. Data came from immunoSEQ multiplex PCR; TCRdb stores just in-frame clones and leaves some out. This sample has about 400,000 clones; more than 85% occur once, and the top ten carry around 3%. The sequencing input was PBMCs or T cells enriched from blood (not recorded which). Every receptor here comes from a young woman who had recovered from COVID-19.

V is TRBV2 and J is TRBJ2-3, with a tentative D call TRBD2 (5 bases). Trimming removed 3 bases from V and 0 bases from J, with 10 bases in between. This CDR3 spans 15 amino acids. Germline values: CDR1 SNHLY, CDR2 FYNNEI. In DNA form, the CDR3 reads TGTGCCAGCAGTGAGCGGAGGCCAAGCACAGATACGCAGTATTTT. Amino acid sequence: CASSERRPSTDTQYF.

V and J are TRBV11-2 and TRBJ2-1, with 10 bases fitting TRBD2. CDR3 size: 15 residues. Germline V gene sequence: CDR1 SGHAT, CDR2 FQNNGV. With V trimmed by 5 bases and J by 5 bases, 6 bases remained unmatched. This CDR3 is CASSTWTSGHNEQFF. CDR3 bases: TGTGCCAGCAGCACCTGGACTAGCGGACACAATGAGCAGTTCTTC.